Shown below are 7 T cell receptor beta chains from a single sample sequenced in a study of T cells after yellow fever vaccination (dated by TCRdb to between 2018 and 2021). The protocol used for the library was 5' RACE. Instrument used: Illumina HiSeq 2500. TCRdb cleaned the public reads at Q25 with fastp, built clones with MiXCR and kept in-frame beta chains. Each CDR3 protein gets just one entry, which takes the most common genes and DNA from the rows behind it. In this sample the table shows around 180,000 distinct CDR3 sequences, approximately 6.2% of which occur a single time. The ten most abundant clones make up less than 3% of the sample. The intended sense of this specimen's treatment or condition label: live attenuated yellow fever vaccine strain. Source: CD4+ T cells sorted from PBMCs, taken on the day of the first yellow fever vaccination. The receptors stem from a man between 18 and 29 years old who received the YFV17D yellow fever vaccine.

The CDR3 DNA sequence: TGTGCCAGCAGCCCGAGGACAGCAGCTAACTATGGCTACACCTTC. This encodes CASSPRTAANYGYTF. This chain uses TRBV7-9 with TRBJ1-2, with a possible D match to TRBD1 (6 bases). V shed 5 bases and J shed 0 bases, with 13 bases lying between them. Looked up from germline, CDR1 is SEHNR and CDR2 is FQNEAQ (reference sequence). The CDR3 runs 15 residues.

There are many counts of this clonotype. This chain connects TRBV5-5 to TRBJ1-5, with a weak D call TRBD1 (6 bases). This CDR3 has 16 residues. Trimming left V 2 bases short and J 0 bases short, with 12 bases between. Germline CDR1 and CDR2: SGHKS and YYEKEE (reference sequence). Here the CDR3 DNA reads TGTGCCAGCAGCTTACAGGGTGGGGGTAGCAATCAGCCCCAGCATTTT. Its translation: CASSLQGGGSNQPQHF.

In its sample, this clonotype was seen many times. V gene TRBV4-1 combines with J gene TRBJ1-5; a possible D gene is TRBD1 (5 bases). Trimming shortened V by 2 bases and J by 3 bases, and 17 bases separated the two germline ends. The CDR3 runs to 17 residues. Per germline, CDR1 MGHRA and CDR2 YSYEKL. The CDR3 bases are TGCGCCAGCAGCCAATTGGGCAATGGGGGGTCCAATCAGCCCCAGCATTTT. Translating it yields CASSQLGNGGSNQPQHF.

A few counts support this clonotype. The chain uses TRBV7-2 and TRBJ1-4, with 10 bases matching TRBD1. The CDR3 length is 12 residues. V was pared by 8 bases and J by 8 bases, with 2 bases of the junction left unmatched. The germline CDR1 and CDR2 sequences are SGHTA and FQGNSA. The CDR3 DNA reads TGTGCCAGCGGGACAGGGGAAGAAAAACTGTTTTTT. It encodes CASGTGEEKLFF.

CDR3 residues: CASSRSRTENTEAFF. In nucleotides, the CDR3 is TGTGCCAGCTCACGGAGTAGGACAGAGAACACTGAAGCTTTCTTT. The V gene is TRBV18, the J gene TRBJ1-1; D perhaps matches TRBD1 (6 bases). Trimming took off 4 bases at V and 1 base at J, with 13 bases between the two ends. From germline, CDR1 is KGHSH and CDR2 LQKENI. The CDR3 contains 15 residues. The entire variable domain, with the rest obtained from reference TRBV18 and TRBJ1-1, is as follows: NAGVMQNPRHLVRRRGQEARLRCSPMKGHSHVYWYRQLPEEGLKFMVYLQKENIIDESGMPKERFSAEFPKEGPSILRIQQVVRGDSAAYFCASSRSRTENTEAFFGQGTRLTVV.

This clonotype was counted between two and nine times. The rearrangement links TRBV9 to TRBJ1-1, with a tentative D call TRBD1 (6 bases). The CDR3 is made up of 14 amino acids. Per the germline V gene, CDR1 is SGDLS and CDR2 is YYNGEE. The ends were cut back, 3 bases at V and 4 bases at J, with 13 bases in the middle. CDR3 amino acids: CASSGGAGSTEAFF. DNA for the CDR3: TGTGCCAGCAGCGGGGGGGCTGGTAGCACTGAAGCTTTCTTT. The full variable domain, completed using reference TRBV9 and TRBJ1-1, is DSGVTQTPKHLITATGQRVTLRCSPRSGDLSVYWYQQSLDQGLQFLIQYYNGEERAKGNILERFSAQQFPDLHSELNLSSLELGDSALYFCASSGGAGSTEAFFGQGTRLTVV.

This clonotype occurred many times. CDR3 nucleotides: TGTGCCAGCGGTTCGGGATACAATGAGCAGTTCTTC. It codes for CASGSGYNEQFF. The J gene is TRBJ2-1, the V gene TRBV24-1; D is possibly TRBD2 (5 bases). V was trimmed by 11 bases and J by 4 bases, leaving 11 bases between them. Germline-derived CDR1 and CDR2 are KGHDR and SFDVKD. The CDR3 length is 12 residues.